Listed below are T cell receptor beta chains from one sample, sequenced in a study of OX40 agonist ivuxolimab in advanced cancers. Profiling relied on immunoSEQ multiplex PCR, and the TCRdb table lists in-frame clones only, not all of them. This table has fewer than 100,000 clones, about four fifths appearing once. The source material was CD4+ or CD8+ T cells sorted from blood, sampled in a trial of the OX40 agonist ivuxolimab. The source of these receptors is an adult with an advanced solid tumor such as melanoma, head and neck, liver or kidney cancer. Both conserved end residues are trimmed from each CDR3.

>TRBV5-1|TRBJ1-1
ASSLTVLNTEAF
>TRBV5-1|TRBJ2-5
ASSFRSGRGRETQY
>TRBV7-8|TRBJ1-4
ASSRAGGAWEKLF
>TRBV10-2|TRBJ1-1
ASSPEKNTEAF
>TRBV7-6|TRBJ2-4
ASSPLAGGPGKNIQY
>TRBV5-4|TRBJ1-1
ASSARGGIAF
>TRBV28|TRBJ1-2
ASSQTGTGFYGYT
>TRBV9|TRBJ1-1
ASGPNRHEGGTEAF
>TRBV10-2|TRBJ2-1
ASSEGGRGSYNEQF
>TRBV19|TRBJ2-3
ASSKPSTGGGDTQY
>TRBV6-5|TRBJ2-7
ATRQGAYEQY
>TRBV28|TRBJ1-2
ASSPGTASNLYGYT
>TRBV9|TRBJ2-4
ASSLNREAIQY
>TRBV7-9|TRBJ1-6
ASTIIGLENSPLH
>TRBV19|TRBJ2-1
ASSIRPGQGTYNEQF
>TRBV5-1|TRBJ1-4
ASSHGQGGGEKLF
>TRBV7-3|TRBJ1-2
ASSPQPNYGYT
>TRBV10-3|TRBJ2-5
AISEPSGRRETQY
>TRBV2|TRBJ1-3
ASSDVTPRSGNTIY
>TRBV6-1|TRBJ2-1
ASSFHREGEQF
>TRBV7-6|TRBJ2-1
ASSLGGSDNEQF
>TRBV5-6|TRBJ2-2
ASSLRQGRTGELF
>TRBV7-9|TRBJ1-4
ASSSRDFGGRNEKLF
>TRBV4-3|TRBJ1-5
ASSQDLVMGQPQH
>TRBV28|TRBJ2-5
ASRPPTREGQETQY
>TRBV5-4|TRBJ1-2
ASSTPVGPNGYT
>TRBV7-2|TRBJ1-4
ASSLAGGTNEKLF
>TRBV5-1|TRBJ2-5
ASSLSAGDETQY
>TRBV6-6|TRBJ2-1
ASSYKGISYNEQF
>TRBV6-5|TRBJ1-5
ASSYRGRSTEPQH
>TRBV20-1|TRBJ1-1
SASFFSAF
>TRBV9|TRBJ1-2
ASSVGGPRGYGYT
>TRBV5-1|TRBJ2-3
ASSLGGQGATDTQY
>TRBV7-8|TRBJ2-2
ASSFTGGDTGELF
>TRBV4-1|TRBJ2-3
ASSQVAGDLTDTQY
>TRBV18|TRBJ2-3
ASSLIAADTQY
>TRBV5-4|TRBJ1-6
ASSWAGGNSPLH
>TRBV5-1|TRBJ1-2
ASSLVSPREAGYT
>TRBV7-6|TRBJ2-3
ASSPLGTDTQY
>TRBV6-5|TRBJ1-2
ASKTARKLNYGYT
>TRBV19|TRBJ1-6
ASSTTDSRNSPLH
>TRBV15|TRBJ2-5
ATSRSTGAQETQY
>TRBV28|TRBJ2-7
ASSPGTGWTSGFYEQY
>TRBV28|TRBJ2-2
ASSLPGLRTGELF
>TRBV27|TRBJ1-5
ASRPGQISNQPQH
>TRBV7-9|TRBJ1-2
ASSWGGEGNYGYT
>TRBV5-1|TRBJ2-3
ASSLDTGANTDTQY
>TRBV27|TRBJ2-7
ASSSLLGLAGEYEQY
>TRBV9|TRBJ2-2
ASSPPRTGELF
>TRBV19|TRBJ1-2
ASRSVDGFYYGYT
>TRBV5-4|TRBJ1-2
ASSSATGFLDYGYT
>TRBV7-2|TRBJ1-1
ASSSRQGLDSAEAF
>TRBV7-3|TRBJ2-6
ASSLKGTGLAGANVLT
>TRBV5-1|TRBJ2-3
ASSPTWRDTQY
>TRBV18|TRBJ1-3
ASSPPGATGNTIY
>TRBV7-8|TRBJ2-7
ASSLGGTGIYEQY